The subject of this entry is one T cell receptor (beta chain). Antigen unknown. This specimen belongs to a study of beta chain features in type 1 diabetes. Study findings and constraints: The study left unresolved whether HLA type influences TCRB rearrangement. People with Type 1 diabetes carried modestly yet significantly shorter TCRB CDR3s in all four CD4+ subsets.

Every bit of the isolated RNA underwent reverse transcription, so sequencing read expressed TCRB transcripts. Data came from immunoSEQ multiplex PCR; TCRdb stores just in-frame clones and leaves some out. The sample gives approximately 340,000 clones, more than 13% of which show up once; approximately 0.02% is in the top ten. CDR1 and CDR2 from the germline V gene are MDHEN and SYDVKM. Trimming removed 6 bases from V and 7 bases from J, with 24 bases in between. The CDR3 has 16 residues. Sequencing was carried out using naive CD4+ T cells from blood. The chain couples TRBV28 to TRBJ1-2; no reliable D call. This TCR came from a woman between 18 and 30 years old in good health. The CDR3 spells CASRMAGSSGTLGYTF. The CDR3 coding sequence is TGTGCCAGCAGAATGGCGGGCAGCAGTGGAACTCTTGGCTACACCTTC.